The present TCR beta chain was sequenced within a study of shared clonotypes between healthy human individuals. About the research overall: Each donor's CD4 naive and CD4 memory cells filled three plates apiece, CD8 naive two, and CD8 memory one.

In the case of this clone: What it binds is unknown.

Study-wide results and caveats: Around 5% of naive CD4 clonotypes were common to a few donors. Naive subsets, compared against memory subsets, generally had larger estimated richness values.

Sequencing was performed with immunoSEQ multiplex PCR; in TCRdb, only in-frame clones are kept and a portion is missing. The table shows about 2.4 million clones, with over 85% occurring only once. The CDR3 loop spans 13 amino acids. CDR1 SQVTM and CDR2 ANQGSEA come from the germline V gene. Between the trimmed V and J ends, which lost 7 bases and 0 bases, there was a span of 13 bases. Material for sequencing was naive CD4+ T cells from PBMCs. Subset specified: CD45RA+ positively selected. The receptor comes from a man aged 18-30 years in good health. Some clones in this sample may be carry-over from other donors' samples. The chain links TRBV29-1 to TRBJ2-7; D gene ambiguous. In DNA, the CDR3 is TGCAGCGCCGTGACGGCTAGCTCCTACGAGCAGTACTTC. Residues: CSAVTASSYEQYF.